This T cell receptor beta chain derives from a study of PD-1 blockade in classical Hodgkin lymphoma. Points from the study as a whole: Newly diagnosed patients had diversity similar to the baseline diversity of complete responders. Nivolumab initiation under 1 year post-ASCT meant exclusion.

Comments on this clone: Its antigen is still unknown.

Germline CDR1 and CDR2: MNHNS and SASEGT. This CDR3 has 13 amino acids. V lost 8 bases and J lost 9; bases outside the gene matches: 11. This table comes from immunoSEQ multiplex PCR, and its TCRdb copy is limited to in-frame clones, with some not included. The table records tens of thousands of clones, around nine tenths of them present only once. Every patient experienced relapse after autologous stem cell transplantation, and brentuximab vedotin exposure varied. Source: peripheral blood mononuclear cells (PBMCs), taken at baseline. The TCR was taken from a human donor with classical Hodgkin lymphoma. The chain uses TRBV6-1 and TRBJ2-5, with 8 bases aligning to TRBD2. The chain's CDR3 is CASRTSSSQSQYF. CDR3 DNA: TGTGCCAGCCGGACTAGCAGCTCTCAGTCCCAGTACTTC.